These T cell receptor beta chains were read from a single sample in a study of blood T cell repertoires in COVID-19. Data came from immunoSEQ multiplex PCR; TCRdb stores just in-frame clones and leaves some out. The sample gives 100,000 to 150,000 clones, 70% to 80% of which show up once; 20% to 25% is in the top ten. The source material was peripheral blood. Receptors were obtained from a human donor in a cohort sampled during active COVID-19. CDR3s leave out the opening cysteine and the closing phenylalanine or tryptophan.

TRBV27	TRBJ1-1	ASSKQGQNTEAF
TRBV10-1	TRBJ1-5	ASRSVRDRVFGNQPQH
TRBV10-3	TRBJ1-1	AISETAGMNTEAF
TRBV14	TRBJ1-2	ASSPRWAVEGYGYT
TRBV7-2	TRBJ2-4	ASSLGQTTKNIQY
TRBV4-3	TRBJ2-7	ASSPSKGYEQY
TRBV5-1	TRBJ1-1	ASSARGITEAF
TRBV2	TRBJ2-3	ASRLRDSPSDTQY
TRBV5-4	TRBJ2-5	ASSLAGETQY
TRBV7-9	TRBJ2-7	ASSLDRGKDEQY
TRBV19	TRBJ2-2	ASSIRGAANTGELF
TRBV6-2/TRBV6-3	TRBJ1-1	ASSFRGNTEAF
TRBV13	TRBJ2-4	ASSLRGLAKNIQY
TRBV9	TRBJ2-3	ASSGPPSRTDTQY
TRBV25-1	TRBJ2-4	ASAWTGGSKNIQY
TRBV29-1	TRBJ1-2	SVNKGAGGYT
TRBV28	TRBJ1-2	ASSGVAYGYT
TRBV7-8	TRBJ2-3	ASSLLSGRMTDTQY
TRBV6-2/TRBV6-3	TRBJ2-3	ASSTRTSGSTDTQY
TRBV19	TRBJ2-3	ASRLAGTDTQY
TRBV19	TRBJ1-3	ASISWGTASY
TRBV5-4	TRBJ2-3	ASSSKSAGLTDTQY
TRBV7-6	TRBJ2-1	ASSLAFTYNEQF
TRBV7-2	TRBJ2-1	ASSFRSGNWNEQF
TRBV5-1	TRBJ1-2	ASSLGEGAYGYT
TRBV19	TRBJ1-6	ASRTPSFGNSPLH
TRBV7-2	TRBJ1-4	ASSTRDRGVREKLF
TRBV4-2	TRBJ1-6	ASSLARTGNSPLH
TRBV18	TRBJ2-7	ASSPRSGQGAGEQY
TRBV2	TRBJ2-7	ASKDTESYEQY
TRBV3-1/TRBV3-2	TRBJ2-5	ASSQGQGQTQY
TRBV10-3	TRBJ1-6	ATNSYRESPLH
TRBV5-1	TRBJ2-7	ASSHTRRDKTYEQY
TRBV7-2	TRBJ1-5	ASSLRTGNQPQH
TRBV6-2/TRBV6-3	TRBJ2-1	ASSYSSSGGALGYNEQF
TRBV3-1/TRBV3-2	TRBJ1-6	ASSPNGNSPLH
TRBV7-8	TRBJ2-5	ASSLGLQRLETQY
TRBV25-1	TRBJ1-4	ASSELRGRVEKLF
TRBV19	TRBJ2-7	ASSTSGQWGTVDLYEQY
TRBV7-9	TRBJ1-1	ASSLTGTGGLTEAF
TRBV6-1	TRBJ2-6	ASGDHSGANVLT
TRBV9	TRBJ2-3	ASSVVWGPADTQY
TRBV15	TRBJ1-6	ATSRDLGTSSPLH
TRBV20-1	TRBJ1-1	SASYRTGGGTEAF
TRBV6-6	TRBJ1-6	ASSGDTNNSPLH
TRBV10-3	TRBJ2-1	AITREDNEQF
TRBV27	TRBJ2-2	ASSGEGPYTGELF
TRBV27	TRBJ1-4	ASSPIQGAREKLF
TRBV7-2	TRBJ2-5	ASSLAPTGVETQY
TRBV5-6	TRBJ2-7	ASSFPAGGPYEQY
TRBV6-2/TRBV6-3	TRBJ2-3	ASSYRGGDTQY
TRBV28	TRBJ1-1	ASSLGGTMNTEAF
TRBV12-2	TRBJ2-3	AIKEGEADTQY
TRBV6-2/TRBV6-3	TRBJ2-7	ASSYIGGPYEQY
TRBV3-1/TRBV3-2	TRBJ2-6	ASSQGLAGAGANVLT
TRBV5-1	TRBJ2-5	ASSLRRLAGGPKTQY